Listed below are T cell receptor beta chains from one sample, sequenced in a study of T cell clonotyping in hematopoietic cell transplantation. Libraries were prepared by immunoSEQ multiplex PCR; TCRdb keeps only in-frame clonotypes and omits some of them. Here the sample spans 4,500 to 6,500 clones, about 80% being singletons. Sequencing used PBMCs, obtained 100 days after allogeneic stem cell transplant. Receptors were obtained from a male patient aged 45 to 59 who had an allogeneic stem cell transplant from an unrelated donor, so the T cells may come from the graft donor. Some clones in this sample may be carry-over from other donors' samples. CDR3s include the opening cysteine and the closing phenylalanine or tryptophan. A D gene is named only where the DNA matches it firmly. Clone size, where shown, is once, few, many, or a class for clones that have expanded.

d_gene: -; j_gene: TRBJ1-6; v_gene: TRBV28; abundance: -; CDR3nt: TGTGCCAGCAGTTCAGGGGTTGATTCACCCCTCCACTTT; CDR3aa: CASSSGVDSPLHF
d_gene: -; j_gene: TRBJ1-2; v_gene: TRBV5-1; abundance: -; CDR3nt: TGCGCCAGCAGCCCTGACGGACAGCCTAACTATGGCTACACCTTC; CDR3aa: CASSPDGQPNYGYTF
d_gene: TRBD2; j_gene: TRBJ2-1; v_gene: TRBV5-1; abundance: -; CDR3nt: TGCGCCAGCAGCTTCTCACTAGCGGGAGGATACAATGAGCAGTTCTTC; CDR3aa: CASSFSLAGGYNEQFF
d_gene: TRBD2; j_gene: TRBJ2-3; v_gene: TRBV19; abundance: -; CDR3nt: TGTGCCAGTAGGGGGACTAGCGGGAGGACGACTAGCACAGATACGCAGTATTTT; CDR3aa: CASRGTSGRTTSTDTQYF
d_gene: -; j_gene: TRBJ1-1; v_gene: TRBV5-8; abundance: -; CDR3nt: TGTGCCAGCAGCCCACGCACGGCTAGAAACACTGAAGCTTTCTTT; CDR3aa: CASSPRTARNTEAFF
d_gene: -; j_gene: TRBJ2-1; v_gene: TRBV15; abundance: -; CDR3nt: TGTGCCACCAGCAGAGCCTACAATGAGCAGTTCTTC; CDR3aa: CATSRAYNEQFF
d_gene: TRBD2; j_gene: TRBJ2-3; v_gene: TRBV4-1; abundance: -; CDR3nt: TGCGCCAGCAGCCAAGATCTCCTAGCGGGGGGCACAGATACGCAGTATTTT; CDR3aa: CASSQDLLAGGTDTQYF
d_gene: TRBD2; j_gene: TRBJ2-1; v_gene: TRBV27; abundance: -; CDR3nt: TGTGCCAGCCAACGGGAGGGGAGGGGGTCCTACAATGAGCAGTTCTTC; CDR3aa: CASQREGRGSYNEQFF
d_gene: -; j_gene: TRBJ1-5; v_gene: TRBV5-1; abundance: -; CDR3nt: TGCGCCAGCAGCTTGTGGACGGGTAGCAATCAGCCCCAGCATTTT; CDR3aa: CASSLWTGSNQPQHF
d_gene: -; j_gene: TRBJ2-7; v_gene: TRBV4-3; abundance: few; CDR3nt: TGCGCCAGCAGCCCTACAGCTCTCCATACCTACGAGCAGTACTTC; CDR3aa: CASSPTALHTYEQYF
d_gene: TRBD1; j_gene: TRBJ1-2; v_gene: TRBV30; abundance: -; CDR3nt: TGTGCCTGGACCACACCCGGGACAGCTCCTAACTATGGCTACACCTTC; CDR3aa: CAWTTPGTAPNYGYTF